The clone carrying this T cell receptor (beta chain) has more than one count but fewer than ten. What it binds is not known. TCRdb re-called the reads with MiXCR, one entry per CDR3 protein. The sample includes roughly 800,000 distinct CDR3 sequences, about 29% seen only once; the top ten take approximately 14%. The sample is drawn from a study of T cell repertoires in cytomegalovirus infection. Study-wide results and limits: HLA-C-restricted CMV-specific TCR beta clonotypes were dominant in the ex vivo response.

The V and J ends lost 5 bases and 0 bases respectively, with 19 bases between them. CDR1 is SGHVS and CDR2 is FQNEAQ in the germline V gene. The CDR3 sequence is 18 residues long. This clonotype was obtained from a human donor in good health (CMV status not recorded). Some clones in this sample may be carry-over from other donors' samples. This specimen was cultured CD8+ T cells from PBMCs, taken from culture after CMV antigen stimulation. This chain joins TRBV7-8 and TRBJ2-2; possibly TRBD1 for D (6 bases). In DNA form, the CDR3 reads TGTGCCAGCAGCGCCTTTCATCAGGGGCCCCCGAACACCGGGGAGCTGTTTTTT. Translating it yields CASSAFHQGPPNTGELFF.